The 18 T cell receptor beta chains below all came from one sample that was sequenced in a study of CD4 T cells in relation to SARS-CoV-2 and coronaviruses. Generated by immunoSEQ multiplex PCR, the TCRdb table keeps only in-frame clones and is missing some. The repertoire holds more than 25,000 clones, approximately 79% seen once, with more than 9% in the top ten. No cognate antigen is known for these TCRs. Unexposed donor CD4+ T cells date from 2011-2018, before the COVID-19 pandemic. After approximately 10 days of culture, CD4+ T cells were isolated. The sequenced material came from CD4+ T cells from PBMCs, cultured in vitro. These receptors came from a human donor in good health.

The chain links TRBV10-3 to TRBJ2-3, with 12 bases fitting TRBD2. With V trimmed by 6 bases and J by 5 bases, 9 bases remained unmatched. Per the germline V gene, CDR1 is ENHRY and CDR2 is SYGVKD. This CDR3 contains 16 residues. The CDR3 protein is CAIREPSGRAKDTQYF. CDR3 bases: TGTGCCATCAGGGAACCTAGCGGGAGGGCCAAAGATACGCAGTATTTT.

The V and J genes are TRBV24-1 and TRBJ1-2; a weak D match, TRBD1 (5 bases). The ends were cut back, 7 bases at V and 7 bases at J, with 9 bases in the middle. The CDR3 totals 11 residues. Germline values: CDR1 KGHDR, CDR2 SFDVKD. The CDR3 DNA reads TGTGCCACCAGCGACAGTCTTGGCTACACCTTC. This translates into CATSDSLGYTF.

The V gene is TRBV19, the J gene TRBJ1-2, with D uncertain. Trimming removed 1 base at V and 4 bases at J, with 10 bases between. CDR1 is LNHDA, CDR2 SQIVND, per germline (reference sequence). CDR3 length: 14 amino acids. The CDR3 sequence: CASSIASLFYGYTF. CDR3 nucleotides: TGTGCCAGTAGTATAGCCAGCCTGTTCTATGGCTACACCTTC.

The rearrangement uses TRBV4-3 and TRBJ1-2, with D hard to call. This CDR3 spans 13 amino acids. Trimming removed 0 bases from V and 4 bases from J, with 6 bases in between. Per germline, CDR1 LGHNA and CDR2 YSLEER. CDR3 loop: CASSQEGSYGYTF. CDR3 nucleotides: TGCGCCAGCAGCCAAGAAGGCAGCTATGGCTACACCTTC.

The V call is TRBV18, the J call TRBJ1-5; D gene ambiguous. The CDR3 totals 16 residues. From germline, CDR1 is KGHSH and CDR2 LQKENI. With 2 bases removed from V and 1 base from J, the gap between germline ends came to 12 bases. The CDR3, as DNA: TGTGCCAGCTCACCAGATGGCGACCCGAGCAATCAGCCCCAGCATTTT. Translation gives CASSPDGDPSNQPQHF.

The chain links TRBV6-5 to TRBJ2-5, with D unclear. The CDR3 runs to 14 residues. Per germline, CDR1 MNHEY and CDR2 SVGAGI. V dropped 3 bases and J dropped 0 bases, with 8 bases sitting between them. The CDR3: CASSYRLYQETQYF. The CDR3 nucleotides read TGTGCCAGCAGTTATAGGTTATACCAAGAGACCCAGTACTTC.

V is TRBV27 and J is TRBJ1-2, with TRBD1 identical over 10 bases. This CDR3 spans 15 amino acids. Germline V gene sequence: CDR1 MNHEY, CDR2 SMNVEV (reference sequence). J was trimmed by 1 base and V by 5 bases; bases with no gene match: 4. The DNA of the CDR3 is TGTGCCAGCAGTAAGTGGACAGGGGGTAACTATGGCTACACCTTC. Translation gives CASSKWTGGNYGYTF.

The count of this clone is one. The chain has TRBV5-8 and TRBJ2-3; TRBD2 matches at 9 bases. The germline gives CDR1 SGHTS, CDR2 YDEGEE. The CDR3 runs 15 residues. Trimming removed 1 base from V and 3 bases from J; junction bases left unmatched: 3. CDR3 in amino acids: CASSLFLAGTDTQYF. CDR3 in DNA: TGTGCCAGCAGCTTGTTCCTAGCGGGGACAGATACGCAGTATTTT.

Here the CDR3 reads CASSLESSGISDEQFF. DNA for the CDR3: TGTGCCAGCAGTTTGGAGTCCAGCGGGATTAGCGATGAGCAGTTCTTC. The J gene is TRBJ2-1, the V gene TRBV6-6; 7 bases are a match to TRBD2. V trimming: 4 bases; J trimming: 8 bases; junction bases outside the gene matches: 14. The CDR3 runs to 16 residues. Germline CDR1 MNHNY, CDR2 SVGAGI (reference sequence).

This clone came up a few times. The rearrangement uses TRBV5-1 and TRBJ1-2; D is unclear. Between the trimmed V and J ends, which lost 0 bases and 7 bases, there was a span of 10 bases. The CDR3 covers 13 residues. The germline CDR1 and CDR2 sequences are SGHRS and YFSETQ. CDR3 in amino acids: CASSLGQTSGYTF. CDR3 DNA sequence: TGCGCCAGCAGCTTGGGGCAAACCTCTGGCTACACCTTC.

This clone was observed a few times. The genes are TRBV4-2 and TRBJ1-3, with TRBD1 as a possible D gene (5 bases). This CDR3 is built from 15 residues. Germline V gene lookup returns CDR1 LGHNA and CDR2 YNFKEQ. V lost 0 bases to trimming and J lost 1 base, with 7 bases between them. CDR3 protein: CASSQDPGSGNTIYF. In DNA form, the CDR3 reads TGTGCCAGCAGCCAAGATCCAGGGTCTGGAAACACCATATATTTT.

This clone came up a few times. The J gene is TRBJ1-4, the V gene TRBV11-2; D is perhaps TRBD1 (5 bases). The CDR3 has 15 residues. Germline-derived CDR1 and CDR2 are SGHAT and FQNNGV. Trimming took off 5 bases at V and 8 bases at J, with 18 bases between the two ends. Here the CDR3 DNA reads TGTGCCAGCAGCCCCGGGGCCCGGGCCGGGGAAAAACTGTTTTTT. This codes for CASSPGARAGEKLFF.

This clone showed up just once. The V and J genes are TRBV7-9 and TRBJ2-1; 7 bases are a match to TRBD2. CDR1 SEHNR and CDR2 FQNEAQ come from the germline V gene (reference sequence). The CDR3 consists of 15 residues. V was clipped by 0 bases and J by 5 bases; unmatched bases: 4. The CDR3 here is CASSLAGGRDNEQFF. The CDR3 coding sequence is TGTGCCAGCAGCTTAGCGGGGGGGAGGGACAATGAGCAGTTCTTC.

The chain recombines TRBV5-4 with TRBJ2-5; 8 positions agree with TRBD1. Germline CDR1 and CDR2: SGHNT and YYREEE (reference sequence). This CDR3 comprises 15 residues. With V trimmed by 0 bases and J by 1 base, 2 bases remained unmatched. The CDR3 is CASSLGQGSQETQYF. The CDR3 nucleotides read TGTGCCAGCAGCTTGGGACAGGGGTCCCAAGAGACCCAGTACTTC.

The chain links TRBV5-1 to TRBJ2-1, with a tentative D call TRBD1 (6 bases). Looked up from germline, CDR1 is SGHRS and CDR2 is YFSETQ. V lost 3 bases and J lost 2, with 9 bases in between. CDR3 length: 14 residues. CDR3 residues: CASSSGGTYNEQFF. As DNA, the CDR3 is TGCGCCAGCAGCTCTGGGGGCACCTACAATGAGCAGTTCTTC.

This clone appeared a single time. This chain connects TRBV5-4 to TRBJ2-1; 10 nucleotides align to TRBD2. Germline V CDR1 and CDR2: SGHNT, YYREEE (reference sequence). After removal of 2 bases from V and 5 bases from J, the junction contained 4 bases not matched to a gene. The length of the CDR3 is 15 residues. CDR3 region: CASSLYSGGNNEQFF. The CDR3 nucleotides are TGTGCCAGCAGCTTATATAGCGGGGGGAACAATGAGCAGTTCTTC.

The chain combines TRBV5-6 with TRBJ2-7; TRBD1 aligns across 7 bases. This CDR3 is 13 amino acids long. V was clipped by 4 bases and J by 7 bases; unmatched bases: 8. The V gene's germline CDR1 is SGHDT and CDR2 YYEEEE. The CDR3 DNA reads TGTGCCAGCAGCCCGGGGACAGATAGGGAGCAGTACTTC. This encodes CASSPGTDREQYF.

The chain joins TRBV6-5 to TRBJ1-1, with D uncertain. This CDR3 has 16 residues. Germline V CDR1 and CDR2: MNHEY, SVGAGI. V was clipped by 1 base and J by 2 bases, with 14 bases between them. The CDR3 loop is CASSYWAGSPNTEAFF. For the CDR3, the DNA is TGTGCCAGCAGTTACTGGGCAGGAAGTCCCAACACTGAAGCTTTCTTT.